These 20 T cell receptor beta chains were all obtained from the same sample, sequenced in a study of blood T cell repertoires in COVID-19 (dated by TCRdb to 2019 to 2021). The library was generated by the immunoSEQ multiplex PCR assay. TCRdb re-hosts the immuneACCESS table, in-frame sequences only. Its copies lack some clones; in the studies checked, an unresolved V gene accounts for under half of them, and the cause for the rest is not known. A total of 150,000 to 200,000 clones appear in this sample, less than 85% of them only once. The ten largest clones take up around 7% of the sample. The sample comprised peripheral blood. The receptors were sampled from a woman in her thirties or forties with COVID-19, enrolled during active disease.

The chain joins TRBV20-1 to TRBJ2-1, with D perhaps TRBD1 (6 bases). CDR3 size: 15 residues. Trimming removed 6 bases at V and 2 bases at J, with 17 bases between. Germline V gene sequence: CDR1 DFQATT, CDR2 SNEGSKA (reference sequence). The CDR3 loop reads CSASKAGTTYNEQFF. CDR3 DNA sequence: TGCAGTGCCAGTAAGGCCGGGACAACCTACAATGAGCAGTTCTTC.

This chain joins TRBV3-1 (or the pseudogene TRBV3-2) and TRBJ2-3; D not resolved. The CDR3 consists of 11 residues. Germline CDR1 reads LGHDT; CDR2 reads YNNKEL (reference sequence). Trimming left V 4 bases short and J 7 bases short, with 6 bases between. The CDR3 DNA sequence: TGTGCCAGCAGCCTCTCCCATACGCAGTATTTT. As protein: CASSLSHTQYF.

V and J are TRBV2 and TRBJ1-2; D is unresolved. CDR3 length: 10 residues. The germline V gene encodes CDR1 SNHLY and CDR2 FYNNEI. Trimming took 9 bases from V and 8 from J, leaving 10 bases between them. CDR3 loop: CARRIGGYTF. In DNA form, the CDR3 reads TGTGCCAGGAGGATCGGCGGCTACACCTTC.

The chain couples TRBV11-1 to TRBJ1-3; the D is unclear. The CDR3 runs to 15 residues. Trimming removed 0 bases from V and 0 bases from J, with 6 bases in between. Looked up from germline, CDR1 is SGHAT and CDR2 is FQDESV (reference sequence). CDR3 in amino acids: CASSLAPYSGNTIYF. As DNA, the CDR3 is TGTGCCAGCAGCTTAGCCCCGTACTCTGGAAACACCATATATTTT.

The chain is built from TRBV19 and TRBJ1-5, with 12 bases that match TRBD1. After removal of 8 bases from V and 6 bases from J, the junction contained 2 bases not matched to a gene. Germline CDR1 is LNHDA and CDR2 is SQIVND (reference sequence). This CDR3 region has 13 residues. The CDR3 reads CASWDRGLQPQHF. The CDR3, as DNA: TGTGCCAGTTGGGACAGGGGGCTTCAGCCCCAGCATTTT.

This chain connects TRBV3-1 (or the pseudogene TRBV3-2) to TRBJ2-1; 7 bases agree with TRBD2. This CDR3 comprises 14 residues. Germline CDR1 reads LGHDT; CDR2 reads YNNKEL (reference sequence). V lost 3 bases, J lost 5 bases, and 4 bases stayed unmatched. The CDR3 DNA is TGTGCCAGCAGCCAGCGGGGGACCCACAATGAGCAGTTCTTC. Protein product: CASSQRGTHNEQFF.

CDR3 protein: CASSFQLGGTDTQYF. CDR3 DNA: TGTGCCAGCAGCTTCCAATTGGGGGGGACAGATACGCAGTATTTT. V is TRBV7-8 and J is TRBJ2-3; 7 bases agree with TRBD2. The germline V gene has CDR1 SGHVS and CDR2 FQNEAQ. The J segment lost 3 bases and the V segment lost 3 bases, leaving 6 bases of the junction unmatched. CDR3 length: 15 amino acids.

Notes on this clone: The sample contains more than one DNA sequence encoding this CDR3. The chain carries TRBV7-9 and TRBJ2-3; tentative D call: TRBD2 (6 bases). V was shortened by 5 bases and J by 6 bases, with 12 bases between the two germline ends. The CDR3 is 13 amino acids. CDR1 and CDR2 (germline): SEHNR, FQNEAQ (reference sequence). The CDR3 loop reads CASSPSGTDTQYF. The CDR3 bases are TGTGCCAGCAGCCCCTCCGGGACTGATACGCAGTATTTT.

The V gene is TRBV5-3, the J gene TRBJ2-5, with TRBD2 matching 8 bases. TRBV5-3 is annotated as an ORF whose role is uncertain. After removal of 0 bases from V and 1 base from J, the junction contained 5 bases not matched to a gene. The CDR3 covers 16 residues. The CDR3 spells CARSLAGGTSQETQYF. The CDR3 nucleotides read TGTGCCAGAAGCTTGGCGGGAGGGACATCCCAAGAGACCCAGTACTTC.

The chain is built from TRBV6-5 and TRBJ2-1; 8 bases match TRBD2. From germline, CDR1 is MNHEY and CDR2 SVGAGI. V shed 10 bases, J shed 7 bases, and the junction held 15 bases outside the gene matches. The CDR3 consists of 15 residues. CDR3 bases: TGTGCCAAGTCTAGAAGGGTGGGCGGGGGGAATGAGCAGTTCTTC. Encoded protein: CAKSRRVGGGNEQFF.

The V gene is TRBV18, the J gene TRBJ2-2, with D possibly TRBD2 on 6 matching bases. The germline V and J ends were trimmed by 0 bases and 3 bases, with 11 bases remaining between them. Germline CDR1 is KGHSH and CDR2 is LQKENI. The CDR3 has 16 amino acids. The CDR3 protein is CASSPPGRGHTGELFF. CDR3 DNA sequence: TGTGCCAGCTCACCACCCGGGCGGGGTCACACCGGGGAGCTGTTTTTT. The entire variable domain, with the rest obtained from reference TRBV18 and TRBJ2-2, is as follows: NAGVMQNPRHLVRRRGQEARLRCSPMKGHSHVYWYRQLPEEGLKFMVYLQKENIIDESGMPKERFSAEFPKEGPSILRIQQVVRGDSAAYFCASSPPGRGHTGELFFGEGSRLTVL.

The rearrangement uses TRBV6-1 and TRBJ2-4; the D gene is possibly TRBD2 (6 bases). The germline V gene has CDR1 MNHNS and CDR2 SASEGT. V was clipped by 1 base and J by 3 bases, with 16 bases between them. CDR3 length: 17 residues. The CDR3 region has the DNA TGTGCCAGCAGTGAAGAAGGCTGGGGGGTGGGCAAAAACATTCAGTACTTC. This codes for CASSEEGWGVGKNIQYF.

The chain combines TRBV10-1 with TRBJ2-7; TRBD2 matches at 9 bases. With V trimmed by 4 bases and J by 5 bases, 9 bases remained unmatched. There are 15 residues in the CDR3. Per the germline V gene, CDR1 is WNHNN and CDR2 is SYGVQD (reference sequence). The CDR3: CASSVEAGGMNEQYF. As DNA, the CDR3 is TGCGCCAGCAGTGTCGAAGCGGGAGGAATGAACGAGCAGTACTTC.

CDR3 DNA: TGTGCCAGCAGCCCCACTTTAAATGGAAACACCATATATTTT. Its translation: CASSPTLNGNTIYF. The rearrangement links TRBV3-1 (or the pseudogene TRBV3-2) to TRBJ1-3; no reliable D call. V was cut by 4 bases and J by 3 bases, with 10 bases left in between. CDR3 length equals 14 residues. Per the germline V gene, CDR1 is LGHDT and CDR2 is YNNKEL (reference sequence).

CDR3 protein: CASSKDRGLGSPLHF. CDR3 in DNA: TGTGCCAGCAGCAAGGACAGGGGCCTGGGTTCACCCCTCCACTTT. The V call is TRBV6-5, the J call TRBJ1-6; 9 bases are a match to TRBD1. The CDR3 contains 15 residues. From germline, CDR1 is MNHEY and CDR2 SVGAGI. V trimming: 6 bases; J trimming: 9 bases; junction bases outside the gene matches: 9.

The chain combines TRBV5-1 with TRBJ2-7; D might be TRBD1 (5 bases). V was pared by 0 bases and J by 3 bases, with 10 bases between. The CDR3 runs to 14 residues. Per the germline V gene, CDR1 is SGHRS and CDR2 is YFSETQ. CDR3 protein: CASSLVAGNYEQYF. The CDR3 nucleotides are TGCGCCAGCAGCTTGGTTGCAGGGAACTACGAGCAGTACTTC.

CDR3 nucleotide sequence: TGTGCCAGCAGCCGACTAGCGGCCGAGCAGTACGTC. It encodes CASSRLAAEQYV. This rearrangement joins TRBV2 to TRBJ2-7, with 9 bases that match TRBD2. The CDR3 covers 12 residues. Germline V CDR1 and CDR2: SNHLY, FYNNEI. Unmatched junction bases numbered 3, after V lost 6 bases and J lost 6 bases.

The chain carries TRBV6-5 and TRBJ1-6; 9 nucleotides agree with TRBD1. Unmatched junction bases numbered 7, after V lost 6 bases and J lost 7 bases. The CDR3 loop spans 15 amino acids. Germline V gives CDR1 MNHEY, CDR2 SVGAGI. In DNA form, the CDR3 reads TGTGCCAGCAGACAAGACAGGGGGTTGAATTCACCCCTCCACTTT. It specifies CASRQDRGLNSPLHF.

The chain recombines TRBV9 with TRBJ2-5, with D perhaps TRBD1 (5 bases). The CDR3 covers 14 residues. Germline V gives CDR1 SGDLS, CDR2 YYNGEE. V was shortened by 2 bases and J by 1 base, with 9 bases between the two germline ends. CDR3 in DNA: TGTGCCAGCAGCGTTGACAGTACCCAAGAGACCCAGTACTTC. Amino acids: CASSVDSTQETQYF.

The V and J genes are TRBV28 and TRBJ1-5; 7 positions agree with TRBD1. Germline trimming cut 7 bases from V and 10 bases from J; bases unmatched to any gene: 10. Germline V CDR1 and CDR2: MDHEN, SYDVKM. The CDR3 length is 13 residues. CDR3 region: CASTEDRFYPQHF. The CDR3 nucleotides are TGTGCCAGCACCGAGGACAGGTTCTATCCCCAGCATTTT.